A single sample is the source of the 10 T cell receptor beta chains below, sequenced in a study of T cell repertoires in cytomegalovirus infection. TCRdb independently ran MiXCR on the reads; one entry per CDR3 protein. The data show some 300,000 distinct CDR3 sequences, approximately 8.9% seen once. The specimen was PBMCs. These receptors came from a human donor in good health (CMV status not recorded). Some clones in this sample may be carry-over from other donors' samples.

At least ten counts were recorded for this clonotype. The chain is built from TRBV7-2 and TRBJ2-3; TRBD1 matches at 10 bases. Trimming took 5 bases from V and 4 from J; bases not matched to a gene: 3. The germline V gene encodes CDR1 SGHTA and CDR2 FQGNSA. The CDR3 is 14 residues long. DNA of the CDR3: TGTGCCAGCAGCCTGGGACAGGGGTCAGATACGCAGTATTTT. Translated: CASSLGQGSDTQYF.

This clonotype has ten or more counts. This rearrangement joins TRBV7-2 to TRBJ2-3, with 13 bases lining up with TRBD2. V was pared by 8 bases and J by 7 bases, with 9 bases of the junction left unmatched. This CDR3 spans 15 amino acids. CDR1 and CDR2 (germline): SGHTA, FQGNSA. The CDR3: CASDTSGGAFNTQYF. In DNA form, the CDR3 reads TGTGCCAGCGATACTAGCGGGGGGGCTTTTAATACGCAGTATTTT.

The rearrangement links TRBV14 to TRBJ2-7, with D tentatively TRBD1 (7 bases). The V end lost 4 bases, the J end lost 6 bases, and 16 bases lay between the germline ends. The CDR3 length is 14 residues. Germline V gives CDR1 SGHDN, CDR2 FVKESK. The CDR3 loop is CASSLRGTAAEQYF. As DNA, the CDR3 is TGTGCCAGCAGCCTCAGGGGGACTGCGGCCGAGCAGTACTTC.

The table lists this clonotype with many counts. The rearrangement uses TRBV6-2 or TRBV6-3 and TRBJ1-6; 8 positions match TRBD1. Germline V CDR1 and CDR2: MNHEY, SVGEGT. The ends lost 10 bases at V and 7 bases at J; junction bases unmatched: 6. The CDR3 loop spans 13 amino acids. CDR3 sequence reads: CATIDRGNSPLHF. In DNA, the CDR3 is TGTGCCACCATCGACAGGGGAAATTCACCCCTCCACTTT.

This clonotype was observed at least ten times. The rearrangement joins TRBV6-1 to TRBJ2-3, with 8 bases identical to TRBD1. The CDR3 is 13 amino acids. After removal of 6 bases from V and 5 bases from J, the junction contained 4 bases not matched to a gene. Germline loops: CDR1 MNHNS, CDR2 SASEGT. In DNA, the CDR3 is TGTGCCAGCAGGGCCGGACAGGGAGATACGCAGTATTTT. This sequence encodes CASRAGQGDTQYF.

On this clonotype itself: A much larger clone lies one base from this, so it may be a read error. The chain is built from TRBV20-1 and TRBJ1-5, with 7 bases identical to TRBD1. Trimming removed 7 bases from V and 2 bases from J; junction bases left unmatched: 2. This CDR3 region has 12 residues. From germline, CDR1 is DFQATT and CDR2 SNEGSKA (reference sequence). The CDR3 reads CSGDRGNQPQHF. The CDR3 nucleotides are TGCAGTGGCGACAGGGGCAATCAGCCCCAGCATTTT.

The V call is TRBV14, the J call TRBJ2-3, with D unclear. CDR1 is SGHDN, CDR2 FVKESK, per germline. The CDR3 sequence is 15 residues long. V was trimmed by 0 bases and J by 4 bases, leaving 11 bases between them. The CDR3 is CASSQEPRPADTQYF. DNA of the CDR3: TGTGCCAGCAGCCAAGAGCCCAGGCCCGCAGATACGCAGTATTTT.

This clonotype has a count of ten or more. The V gene is TRBV12-3 or TRBV12-4, the J gene TRBJ1-5; D is perhaps TRBD1 (5 bases). Trimming removed 3 bases at V and 0 bases at J, with 12 bases between. The CDR3 has 16 residues. CDR3 coding DNA: TGTGCCAGCAGTTTTCGTCCCGGGGCTAGCAATCAGCCCCAGCATTTT. It codes for CASSFRPGASNQPQHF.

This clonotype was seen many times. The chain links TRBV7-9 to TRBJ2-3; 7 positions agree with TRBD1. V dropped 4 bases and J dropped 0; count of bases not matched to a gene: 4. The V gene's germline CDR1 is SEHNR and CDR2 FQNEAQ (reference sequence). CDR3 length: 15 amino acids. The CDR3 DNA sequence: TGTGCCAGCAGCTGGCCGGGACAGAGCACAGATACGCAGTATTTT. It translates to CASSWPGQSTDTQYF.

This clonotype has only a few counts. The chain is built from TRBV5-1 and TRBJ1-2, with TRBD1 identical over 8 bases. The CDR3 is made up of 17 amino acids. Per germline, CDR1 SGHRS and CDR2 YFSETQ. V shed 0 bases, J shed 4 bases, and the junction held 11 bases outside the gene matches. In DNA, the CDR3 is TGCGCCAGCAGCTTGGACAGGCAGGGGGCGTCGGGCTATGGCTACACCTTC. Translation gives CASSLDRQGASGYGYTF. The full variable domain, rest sourced from reference TRBV5-1 and TRBJ1-2, is KAGVTQTPRYLIKTRGQQVTLSCSPISGHRSVSWYQQTPGQGLQFLFEYFSETQRNKGNFPGRFSGRQFSNSRSEMNVSTLELGDSALYLCASSLDRQGASGYGYTFGSGTRLTVV.